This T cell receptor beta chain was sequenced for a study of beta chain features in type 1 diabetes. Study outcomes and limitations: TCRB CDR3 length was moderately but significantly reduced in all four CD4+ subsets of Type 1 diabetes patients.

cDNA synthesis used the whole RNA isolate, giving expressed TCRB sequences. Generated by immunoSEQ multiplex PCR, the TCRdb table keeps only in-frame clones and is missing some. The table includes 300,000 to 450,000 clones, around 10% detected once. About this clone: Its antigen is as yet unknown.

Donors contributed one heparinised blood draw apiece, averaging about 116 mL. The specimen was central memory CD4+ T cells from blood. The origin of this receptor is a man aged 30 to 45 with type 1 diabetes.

DNA of the CDR3: TGCGCCAGCAGCTTGGAGCCTAGCGGAGGGATGGCGCAGTATTTT. Its protein product is CASSLEPSGGMAQYF. The chain has TRBV5-1 and TRBJ2-3; 7 bases line up with TRBD2. Losses at the gene ends were 0 bases for V and 10 bases for J; bases not matched to a gene: 11. Germline loops: CDR1 SGHRS, CDR2 YFSETQ. The CDR3 runs to 15 residues.